The 28 T cell receptor beta chains reported below all come from one sample, sequenced in a study of T-cell reconstitution after alpha-beta-depleted transplantation in children. Regarding the study as a whole: One year post-transplant, T-cell counts and diversity were largely derived from T cells produced anew.

The antigens these receptors bind are not known. Unique molecular identifiers were incorporated when the TCRbeta library was constructed. TCRdb called the PCR reads again in MiXCR, with one record for every CDR3 protein. The sample holds 250,000 to 300,000 distinct CDR3 sequences, roughly 7.8% seen once. The specimen comprised peripheral blood, sampled 360 days after TCRalphabeta/CD19-depleted stem cell transplant. The origin of the receptors is a female patient aged 2-10 years who had a stem cell transplant for Fanconi anemia, so the T cells may come from the graft donor.

This clonotype was recorded at least ten times. The rearrangement links TRBV5-1 to TRBJ1-6; maybe TRBD1 (6 bases). This CDR3 is built from 17 residues. Trimming removed 1 base from V and 6 bases from J, with 17 bases in between. Germline V gene lookup returns CDR1 SGHRS and CDR2 YFSETQ. The CDR3 region has the DNA TGCGCCAGCAGCTTGCAAACAGGGCCAAGCTCTAATTCACCCCTCCACTTT. Its translation is CASSLQTGPSSNSPLHF.

This chain connects TRBV7-3 to TRBJ2-5; 12 bases agree with TRBD2. Looked up from germline, CDR1 is SGHTA and CDR2 is FQGTGA. The J segment lost 3 bases and the V segment lost 3 bases, leaving 2 bases of the junction unmatched. This CDR3 region has 15 residues. CDR3 coding DNA: TGTGCCAGCAGCTTGCTAGCGGGGGGGAAAGAGACCCAGTACTTC. Its protein product is CASSLLAGGKETQYF. Looking up the rest from reference TRBV7-3 and TRBJ2-5 gives the full variable domain: GAGVSQTPSNKVTEKGKYVELRCDPISGHTALYWYRQSLGQGPEFLIYFQGTGAADDSGLPNDRFFAVRPEGSVSTLKIQRTERGDSAVYLCASSLLAGGKETQYFGPGTRLLVL.

This clonotype has more than one count but fewer than ten. The genes are TRBV20-1 and TRBJ2-1, with D possibly being TRBD1 or TRBD2 (6 bases each). V shed 4 bases and J shed 3 bases, with 31 bases lying between them. The length of the CDR3 is 20 residues. Germline V CDR1 and CDR2: DFQATT, SNEGSKA (reference sequence). CDR3 sequence: CSATLGGRIELTAFYNEQFF. CDR3 nucleotides: TGCAGTGCTACCTTAGGGGGGCGGATAGAACTGACAGCGTTCTACAATGAGCAGTTCTTC.

This clonotype showed up just a few times. This chain connects TRBV19 to TRBJ2-1; 7 bases match TRBD2. CDR1 LNHDA and CDR2 SQIVND come from the germline V gene (reference sequence). The CDR3 runs to 13 residues. V was pared by 5 bases and J by 6 bases, with 4 bases of the junction left unmatched. The CDR3 loop reads CASSSSGGNEQFF. CDR3 nucleotide sequence: TGTGCCAGTAGTTCTAGCGGCGGCAATGAGCAGTTCTTC.

This clonotype showed up many times. The chain has TRBV12-3 or TRBV12-4 and TRBJ2-7; D tentatively fits TRBD1 or TRBD2 (6 bases each). Trimming pared 3 bases from V and 3 bases from J, leaving 24 bases between. This CDR3 region has 18 residues. CDR3 bases: TGTGCCAGCAGTTTTCACGTGGAGGGGACAACGCGGGACTACGAGCAGTACTTC. This codes for CASSFHVEGTTRDYEQYF.

This clonotype was recorded a few times. The chain uses TRBV21-1 and TRBJ2-5; the D call TRBD1 from the table was never checked on the DNA. TRBV21-1 is a pseudogene locus. CDR3 size: 17 residues. CDR3 amino acids: CASSKEGQRGQQETQYF. The CDR3 DNA follows: TGTGCCAGCAGCAAAGAGGGTCAGAGGGGGCAACAAGAGACCCAGTACTTC.

There are many counts of this clonotype. V gene TRBV2 combines with J gene TRBJ2-3; TRBD2 aligns across 7 bases. The CDR3 is made up of 14 amino acids. With 3 bases clipped from V and 2 bases from J, the junction kept 2 bases outside the gene matches. Looked up from germline, CDR1 is SNHLY and CDR2 is FYNNEI. CDR3 sequence: CASSEREYTDTQYF. The CDR3 DNA reads as TGTGCCAGCAGTGAGCGGGAGTACACAGATACGCAGTATTTT.

This clonotype was seen repeatedly, ten times or more. This rearrangement joins TRBV28 to TRBJ1-4; unclear D gene. V was clipped by 11 bases and J by 8 bases, with 9 bases between them. The germline V gene encodes CDR1 MDHEN and CDR2 SYDVKM. The CDR3 is 10 amino acids. The CDR3 protein is CACAREKLFF. The CDR3 DNA reads as TGTGCCTGTGCGCGGGAAAAACTGTTTTTT.

Regarding this clonotype: A much bigger clone sits one base away, suggesting this may be a read error. The rearrangement joins TRBV5-1 to TRBJ1-1, with D possibly matching TRBD1 (5 bases). Germline V gene sequence: CDR1 SGHRS, CDR2 YFSETQ. The CDR3 has 14 amino acids. CDR3 region: CASSLFPGNTGAFF. For the CDR3, the DNA is TGCGCCAGCAGCTTGTTTCCAGGGAACACTGGAGCTTTCTTT.

This clonotype has at least ten counts. This chain uses TRBV12-3 or TRBV12-4 with TRBJ1-6; TRBD1 matches at 8 bases. The CDR3 totals 13 residues. V lost 6 bases to trimming and J lost 10 bases; unmatched junction nucleotides: 5. CDR3 loop: CASRGQGESPLHF. CDR3 nucleotide sequence: TGTGCCAGCAGAGGACAGGGCGAGTCACCCCTCCACTTT.

This clonotype appeared many times. The J gene is TRBJ2-2, the V gene TRBV5-1; D is uncertain. Per the germline V gene, CDR1 is SGHRS and CDR2 is YFSETQ. The CDR3 length is 15 residues. V was shortened by 2 bases and J by 5 bases, with 13 bases between the two germline ends. The CDR3 loop reads CASSLWEVGTGELFF. CDR3 DNA: TGCGCCAGCAGCTTATGGGAAGTAGGGACCGGGGAGCTGTTTTTT.

The CDR3 loop is CSVKGGYEQYF. CDR3 nucleotide sequence: TGCAGCGTGAAGGGTGGGTACGAGCAGTACTTC. The rearrangement links TRBV29-1 to TRBJ2-7, with D unresolved. Trimming left V 6 bases short and J 4 bases short, with 10 bases between. Germline V gene lookup returns CDR1 SQVTM and CDR2 ANQGSEA. The CDR3 has 11 residues.

The chain is built from TRBV27 and TRBJ1-1, with a weak D call TRBD1 (6 bases). The V gene's germline CDR1 is MNHEY and CDR2 SMNVEV (reference sequence). Trimming stripped 5 bases from V and 9 bases from J, with 16 bases between. The CDR3 has 13 residues. CDR3 sequence reads: CASSPQQGSKAFF. CDR3 sequence (DNA): TGTGCCAGCAGTCCTCAACAGGGTTCGAAAGCTTTCTTT.

This clonotype occurred a few times. The chain joins TRBV5-1 to TRBJ2-6; 8 positions agree with TRBD1. Germline CDR1 is SGHRS and CDR2 is YFSETQ. The length of the CDR3 is 18 residues. The V and J ends lost 2 bases and 0 bases, in that order; junction bases with no gene match: 7. CDR3 in DNA: TGCGCCAGCAGCTTAGGGACAGGACCCTTCTCTGGGGCCAACGTCCTGACTTTC. Its translation is CASSLGTGPFSGANVLTF.

In its sample, this clonotype was seen many times. The chain has TRBV9 and TRBJ2-1; D gene unclear. Deletions cut 4 bases from V and 6 bases from J, with 8 bases between. The CDR3 is 12 residues long. The germline V gene encodes CDR1 SGDLS and CDR2 YYNGEE. The CDR3 coding sequence is TGTGCCAGCAGCCACCTATTCAATGAGCAGTTCTTC. It encodes CASSHLFNEQFF.

This clonotype showed up many times. The rearrangement joins TRBV6-2 or TRBV6-3 to TRBJ2-5; D is undetermined. There are 14 residues in the CDR3. Per germline, CDR1 MNHEY and CDR2 SVGEGT. The germline V and J ends were trimmed by 2 bases and 5 bases, with 12 bases remaining between them. The CDR3 loop is CASSYLDASETQYF. In DNA, the CDR3 is TGTGCCAGCAGTTACCTGGACGCGTCCGAGACCCAGTACTTC.

This clonotype was seen only a few times. The rearrangement uses TRBV6-2 or TRBV6-3 and TRBJ2-2; D ambiguous. The CDR3 totals 14 residues. Germline CDR1 MNHEY, CDR2 SVGEGT. V dropped 6 bases and J dropped 5 bases, with 13 bases sitting between them. DNA for the CDR3: TGTGCCAGCAGGTTCAGCGTCCGTACCGGGGAGCTGTTTTTT. This codes for CASRFSVRTGELFF.

This clonotype was found many times. This chain joins TRBV6-1 and TRBJ2-3; a weak D match, TRBD2 (5 bases). The CDR3 sequence is 13 residues long. CDR1 and CDR2 (germline): MNHNS, SASEGT. V lost 6 bases, J lost 5 bases, and 12 bases lay in between. The CDR3 protein is CASSGLGRDTQYF. CDR3 coding DNA: TGTGCCAGCAGCGGACTTGGGCGAGATACGCAGTATTTT.

This clonotype came up many times. The chain couples TRBV29-1 to TRBJ2-7, with 7 bases aligning to TRBD2. This CDR3 is 12 amino acids long. The ends lost 3 bases at V and 3 bases at J; junction bases unmatched: 2. Germline CDR1 is SQVTM and CDR2 is ANQGSEA. The CDR3 DNA reads as TGCAGCGTTGAGAGCGGGGACTACGAGCAGTACTTC. This gives the protein CSVESGDYEQYF.

This clonotype was seen at least ten times. This chain uses TRBV28 with TRBJ2-1; 12 positions agree with TRBD2. Germline V lookup: CDR1 MDHEN, CDR2 SYDVKM. The length of the CDR3 is 17 residues. With 2 bases clipped from V and 4 bases from J, the junction kept 6 bases outside the gene matches. CDR3 bases: TGTGCCAGCAGTTTAGCGGCTAGCGGGAGGGCGTACAATGAGCAGTTCTTC. Encoded protein: CASSLAASGRAYNEQFF.

This clonotype was seen at least ten times. V gene TRBV20-1 combines with J gene TRBJ2-7; tentative D call: TRBD1 (6 bases). Trimming cost V 0 bases and J 3 bases, with 12 bases left between them. This CDR3 contains 14 residues. Germline V CDR1 and CDR2: DFQATT, SNEGSKA (reference sequence). The CDR3 spells CSARDQGTLYEQYF. The CDR3 DNA reads as TGCAGTGCTAGAGATCAGGGGACCCTCTACGAGCAGTACTTC.

This clonotype was recorded at least ten times. The V call is TRBV29-1, the J call TRBJ1-2; the D is unclear. V lost 2 bases and J 1 base, leaving 8 bases between the germline ends. This CDR3 contains 13 residues. Germline V gene data show CDR1 as SQVTM and CDR2 as ANQGSEA. The CDR3 bases are TGCAGCGTTGAAATCGTTCATAACTATGGCTACACCTTC. Amino acid sequence: CSVEIVHNYGYTF.

This clonotype came up many times. The chain has TRBV29-1 and TRBJ1-5; 8 bases match TRBD1. V dropped 7 bases and J dropped 3; count of bases not matched to a gene: 5. Germline CDR1 SQVTM, CDR2 ANQGSEA. CDR3 length: 13 amino acids. CDR3 nucleotide sequence: TGCAGCGCGGGACAGGCTATCAATCAGCCCCAGCATTTT. This gives the protein CSAGQAINQPQHF.

In this sample, this clonotype turned up many times. The chain recombines TRBV27 with TRBJ2-1; perhaps TRBD2 as D (5 bases). The CDR3 runs 14 residues. Germline loops: CDR1 MNHEY, CDR2 SMNVEV (reference sequence). V dropped 5 bases and J dropped 9 bases, with 17 bases sitting between them. CDR3 protein: CASSLSLGSGEQFF. CDR3 sequence (DNA): TGTGCCAGCAGTCTCTCCCTGGGGAGCGGTGAGCAGTTCTTC.

Comment on this clonotype: Mismatch with germline at one junction end may stem from a read error. This chain uses TRBV4-2 with TRBJ1-2; no reliable D call. This CDR3 is built from 16 residues. Germline lookup yields CDR1 LGHNA and CDR2 YNFKEQ. CDR3 sequence: CTSSQDARIANYGYTF. The CDR3 region has the DNA TGTACCAGCAGCCAAGATGCCAGGATAGCTAACTATGGCTACACCTTC.

This clonotype has a count of ten or more. The chain carries TRBV5-6 and TRBJ2-3, with a tentative D call TRBD2 (7 bases). Trimming cost V 0 bases and J 5 bases, with 13 bases left between them. This CDR3 contains 15 residues. The germline V gene encodes CDR1 SGHDT and CDR2 YYEEEE. The CDR3 nucleotides read TGTGCCAGCAGCTTGGGTCCGGGGGGCGTAGATACGCAGTATTTT. Its protein is CASSLGPGGVDTQYF.

This clonotype was picked up a small number of times. The chain combines TRBV6-2 or TRBV6-3 with TRBJ2-3; D is ambiguous. Trimming stripped 5 bases from V and 3 bases from J, with 12 bases between. Germline V gene sequence: CDR1 MNHEY, CDR2 SVGEGT. This CDR3 contains 14 residues. The CDR3 region has the DNA TGTGCCAGCAGTCCCCAGTGGTCGACAGATACGCAGTATTTT. It is translated as CASSPQWSTDTQYF.

The gene calls are TRBV5-1 and TRBJ1-1; 7 bases agree with TRBD1. Germline CDR1 is SGHRS and CDR2 is YFSETQ. There are 14 residues in the CDR3. Trimming removed 3 bases from V and 10 bases from J; junction bases left unmatched: 12. The CDR3 loop reads CASSYTKNTGAAFF. CDR3 in DNA: TGCGCCAGCAGCTACACTAAGAATACAGGGGCAGCTTTCTTT.